This is a list of T cell receptor beta chains from one sample in a study of blood T cell repertoires in COVID-19. Assay used: immunoSEQ multiplex PCR; TCRdb lists only in-frame clones, some missing. The sample shows approximately 250,000 clones, under 90% of them seen only once. The sequenced sample was peripheral blood. Receptors originate from a human donor in a cohort sampled during active COVID-19. Each CDR3 is given without its conserved first and last residue. Fields, in order: V gene, CDR3 protein.

v_call: TRBV6-2/TRBV6-3
cdr3_aa: ASSYWAGDNQPQH

v_call: TRBV10-3
cdr3_aa: AISVRNEQF

v_call: TRBV6-2/TRBV6-3
cdr3_aa: ASSYPDSPGNTIY

v_call: TRBV10-3
cdr3_aa: AISGGATDTQY

v_call: TRBV6-5
cdr3_aa: ASSPGTATGELF

v_call: TRBV27
cdr3_aa: ASSLIRGGNEKLF

v_call: TRBV29-1
cdr3_aa: SVEAQVGGELF

v_call: TRBV18
cdr3_aa: ASSLHRDQPQH

v_call: TRBV7-9
cdr3_aa: ASSLGTGGASYPNEQY

v_call: TRBV6-5
cdr3_aa: ASSLGTGELF

v_call: TRBV6-2/TRBV6-3
cdr3_aa: ASSYSLAGGPTDTQY

v_call: TRBV2
cdr3_aa: ASNQGRGMGSNEQF

v_call: TRBV10-2
cdr3_aa: ASSDSGGPDTQY

v_call: TRBV13
cdr3_aa: ASSFGTQTYEQY

v_call: TRBV7-3
cdr3_aa: ASSPWGGRGSSYNEQF

v_call: TRBV5-1
cdr3_aa: ASSLGGTEQY

v_call: TRBV12-3/TRBV12-4
cdr3_aa: ATNRQGQETQY

v_call: TRBV5-4
cdr3_aa: ASSPQGTAPSEQY

v_call: TRBV15
cdr3_aa: ATSRDPDRGLWNEQY

v_call: TRBV28
cdr3_aa: ASSGTSGSVSYEQY

v_call: TRBV3-1/TRBV3-2
cdr3_aa: ASSQDPTARHFSYEQY

v_call: TRBV2
cdr3_aa: ASSEGWLAGTYNEQF

v_call: TRBV7-8
cdr3_aa: ASSPGPGGLQF

v_call: TRBV5-4
cdr3_aa: ASSSRQDSPWEKLF

v_call: TRBV6-6
cdr3_aa: ASSLQDPAGYTGELF

v_call: TRBV6-2/TRBV6-3
cdr3_aa: ASSYSTGKGYGYT

v_call: TRBV7-8
cdr3_aa: ASSSWTRRANEQF

v_call: TRBV6-5
cdr3_aa: ASSIRTGQAF

v_call: TRBV7-2
cdr3_aa: ASSFTDGIISGANVLT

v_call: TRBV9
cdr3_aa: ASSPRLAPYEQY

v_call: TRBV21-1
cdr3_aa: ASSKGKGTGEAF

v_call: TRBV27
cdr3_aa: ASSSFHEQY